These 25 T cell receptor beta chains were sequenced from one sample in a study of blood T cell repertoires in COVID-19. The data were produced by immunoSEQ multiplex PCR, yet TCRdb's version contains in-frame clones alone and is incomplete. The sample contains 80,000 to 95,000 clones, 65% to 80% of which appear only once. The sequenced sample was peripheral blood. The receptor set was obtained from a woman of 80 years or more with active or convalescent COVID-19.

The chain links TRBV4-1 to TRBJ2-3; no reliable D call. V lost 4 bases and J lost 6, with 8 bases in between. The germline CDR1 and CDR2 sequences are MGHRA and YSYEKL. This CDR3 has 12 amino acids. CDR3 nucleotides: TGCGCCAGCAGCCCCGTCCAGGATACGCAGTATTTT. This translates into CASSPVQDTQYF.

In this sample, this clone turned up a few times. This sequence joins TRBV3-1 (or the pseudogene TRBV3-2) and TRBJ1-5; D ambiguous. Trimming pared 3 bases from V and 3 bases from J, leaving 12 bases between. The CDR3 sequence is 15 residues long. CDR1 LGHDT and CDR2 YNNKEL come from the germline V gene (reference sequence). The CDR3 sequence: CASSHSRDSNQPQHF. As DNA, the CDR3 is TGTGCCAGCAGCCATTCACGGGATTCCAATCAGCCCCAGCATTTT.

This sequence joins TRBV28 and TRBJ2-5; 12 bases map to TRBD2. J lost 1 base, V lost 0 bases, and 0 bases had no gene match. Germline-derived CDR1 and CDR2 are MDHEN and SYDVKM. The length of the CDR3 is 16 residues. The CDR3 loop reads CASSLWTSGGQETQYF. For the CDR3, the DNA is TGTGCCAGCAGTTTATGGACTAGCGGGGGCCAAGAGACCCAGTACTTC.

The chain is built from TRBV19 and TRBJ1-2; tentative D call: TRBD1 (6 bases). This CDR3 has 17 amino acids. V was shortened by 7 bases and J by 0 bases, with 21 bases between the two germline ends. Germline V lookup: CDR1 LNHDA, CDR2 SQIVND (reference sequence). The CDR3: CASTPAARGLANYGYTF. CDR3 nucleotide sequence: TGTGCCAGTACCCCAGCGGCCAGGGGACTAGCTAACTATGGCTACACCTTC.

The V gene is TRBV29-1, the J gene TRBJ1-4; D perhaps matches TRBD1 (6 bases). The CDR3 is made up of 17 amino acids. CDR1 is SQVTM and CDR2 is ANQGSEA in the germline V gene. V gave up 8 bases and J gave up 3 bases, with 25 bases separating them. CDR3 in amino acids: CSPPGTRTSHANEKLFF. CDR3 DNA sequence: TGCAGCCCCCCAGGGACAAGGACGTCCCACGCTAATGAAAAACTGTTTTTT. Combining the CDR3 with reference TRBV29-1 and TRBJ1-4 gives the whole variable domain SAVISQKPSRDICQRGTSLTIQCQVDSQVTMMFWYRQQPGQSLTLIATANQGSEATYESGFVIDKFPISRPNLTFSTLTVSNMSPEDSSIYLCSPPGTRTSHANEKLFFGSGTQLSVL.

This chain uses TRBV15 with TRBJ2-1, with TRBD1 matching 10 bases. Trimming removed 5 bases from V and 5 bases from J; junction bases left unmatched: 3. The CDR3 contains 14 residues. Germline-derived CDR1 and CDR2 are LNHNV and YYDKDF (reference sequence). CDR3 DNA sequence: TGTGCCACCAGCCCCGGGACAGGGGACAATGAGCAGTTCTTC. The encoded protein is CATSPGTGDNEQFF.

CDR3 nucleotide sequence: TGTGCCAGCAGCGGGACAGGGAATGGCTACACCTTC. Protein sequence: CASSGTGNGYTF. The J gene is TRBJ1-2, the V gene TRBV7-2; TRBD1 matches at 9 bases. Unmatched junction bases numbered 1, after V lost 5 bases and J lost 6 bases. There are 12 residues in the CDR3. Per the germline V gene, CDR1 is SGHTA and CDR2 is FQGNSA.

V usage is TRBV9 and J usage is TRBJ2-1; 9 bases match TRBD2. The CDR3 loop spans 13 amino acids. CDR1 is SGDLS and CDR2 is YYNGEE in the germline V gene. Trimming took 3 bases from V and 13 from J; bases not matched to a gene: 8. The CDR3 reads CASSELSGGQQFF. CDR3 nucleotide sequence: TGTGCCAGCAGCGAACTTAGCGGGGGACAACAGTTCTTC.

This clone was observed a handful of times. The chain has TRBV5-1 and TRBJ1-4; the match to TRBD1 covers 10 bases. V lost 3 bases and J lost 8; bases outside the gene matches: 7. Germline CDR1 and CDR2: SGHRS and YFSETQ. This CDR3 comprises 15 residues. This CDR3 reads CASSSLPGQGEKLFF. In DNA form, the CDR3 reads TGCGCCAGCAGCTCACTTCCGGGACAGGGGGAAAAACTGTTTTTT.

The chain is built from TRBV4-2 and TRBJ2-1; 10 nucleotides line up with TRBD2. V lost 4 bases and J lost 5; bases outside the gene matches: 14. Germline CDR1 LGHNA, CDR2 YNFKEQ. This CDR3 comprises 18 residues. This chain's CDR3 is CASSPRAYGTSANNEQFF. The CDR3 coding sequence is TGTGCCAGCAGCCCAAGGGCCTACGGGACTAGCGCGAACAATGAGCAGTTCTTC.

The sample holds a few counts of this clone. The rearrangement joins TRBV19 to TRBJ2-4, with 9 bases fitting TRBD1. Per the germline V gene, CDR1 is LNHDA and CDR2 is SQIVND (reference sequence). The CDR3 contains 13 residues. The ends lost 7 bases at V and 5 bases at J; junction bases unmatched: 3. The CDR3 DNA is TGTGCCAGTACACGACAGGGGGAAAACATTCAGTACTTC. This codes for CASTRQGENIQYF.

The gene calls are TRBV6-2 or TRBV6-3 and TRBJ2-7; 9 bases align to TRBD1. Looked up from germline, CDR1 is MNHEY and CDR2 is SVGEGT. J gave up 6 bases and V 2 bases, and 11 bases lay outside the gene matches. The CDR3 loop spans 16 amino acids. DNA of the CDR3: TGTGCCAGCAGTTACGATCCTCGACAGGGGGGAGGCGAGCAGTACTTC. Residues: CASSYDPRQGGGEQYF.

V usage is TRBV5-1 and J usage is TRBJ2-3, with 10 bases identical to TRBD2. The CDR3 totals 17 residues. J lost 1 base, V lost 4 bases, and 9 bases had no gene match. Germline CDR1 SGHRS, CDR2 YFSETQ. The CDR3 DNA reads as TGCGCCAGCAGCCCCGGGGTAGCGGGGGGAGGCACAGATACGCAGTATTTT. Its protein is CASSPGVAGGGTDTQYF.

The chain employs TRBV9 and TRBJ2-3, with D possibly TRBD2 on 5 matching bases. CDR1 and CDR2 (germline): SGDLS, YYNGEE. The CDR3 covers 16 residues. Trimming removed 0 bases from V and 2 bases from J, with 13 bases in between. In DNA, the CDR3 is TGTGCCAGCAGCGTAGGGTCGTCGAGGGACACAGATACGCAGTATTTT. This encodes CASSVGSSRDTDTQYF.

The V gene is TRBV30, the J gene TRBJ1-2, with 12 positions matching TRBD1. This CDR3 has 16 amino acids. Germline V CDR1 and CDR2: GTSNPN, SVGIG (reference sequence). V shed 2 bases, J shed 4 bases, and the junction held 8 bases outside the gene matches. The DNA of the CDR3 is TGTGCCTGGAGTCTAACCGGGACAGGGGGCTTCTATGGCTACACCTTC. It codes for CAWSLTGTGGFYGYTF.

The rearrangement links TRBV10-3 to TRBJ2-2; TRBD1 aligns across 9 bases. The V gene end was trimmed by 5 bases and the J gene end by 3 bases; junction bases not matched to a gene: 13. The CDR3 extends over 18 amino acids. Germline V CDR1 and CDR2: ENHRY, SYGVKD. CDR3 protein: CAISRTGQGEIDTGELFF. The CDR3 nucleotides read TGTGCCATCAGTCGAACGGGACAGGGTGAGATAGACACCGGGGAGCTGTTTTTT.

The chain couples TRBV14 to TRBJ1-2; 7 bases are shared with TRBD1. Per germline, CDR1 SGHDN and CDR2 FVKESK. Germline trimming cut 0 bases from V and 2 bases from J; bases unmatched to any gene: 12. The CDR3 extends over 18 amino acids. The CDR3 DNA reads TGTGCCAGCAGCCAAGATCTGGACCCCGGGACAGAGAACTATGGCTACACCTTC. Translated, it gives CASSQDLDPGTENYGYTF.

The V gene is TRBV7-2, the J gene TRBJ2-6; a weak D match, TRBD2 (6 bases). The CDR3 has 16 residues. Germline V gene data show CDR1 as SGHTA and CDR2 as FQGNSA. V was shortened by 8 bases and J by 0 bases, with 14 bases between the two germline ends. CDR3 loop: CASSLAPFSGANVLTF. CDR3 nucleotides: TGTGCCAGCTCTCTAGCGCCCTTCTCTGGGGCCAACGTCCTGACTTTC.

Only a few counts were recorded for this clone. The chain recombines TRBV5-5 with TRBJ1-5, with a possible D match to TRBD1 (5 bases). CDR1 and CDR2 (germline): SGHKS, YYEKEE (reference sequence). V was clipped by 2 bases and J by 2 bases, with 8 bases between them. The CDR3 spans 14 residues. The CDR3 spells CASSLPGGNQPQHF. The CDR3, as DNA: TGTGCCAGCAGCTTACCGGGGGGCAATCAGCCCCAGCATTTT.

This clone has more than one count but fewer than ten. V usage is TRBV18 and J usage is TRBJ1-6; TRBD1 aligns across 8 bases. Per germline, CDR1 KGHSH and CDR2 LQKENI. The CDR3 extends over 15 amino acids. V gave up 6 bases and J gave up 8 bases; unmatched junction bases: 9. The CDR3 DNA is TGTGCCAGCTCGGCGATGGACAGGGAGGATTCACCCCTCCACTTT. This codes for CASSAMDREDSPLHF.

The count of this clone is one. V is TRBV5-1 and J is TRBJ2-2; TRBD2 aligns across 8 bases. Unmatched junction bases numbered 12, after V lost 7 bases and J lost 7 bases. CDR3 length equals 15 residues. Germline V CDR1 and CDR2: SGHRS, YFSETQ. Here the CDR3 DNA reads TGCGCCAGCGCTGCGAGCGGGAGTTTTGTCGGGGAGCTGTTTTTT. Translation gives CASAASGSFVGELFF.

In nucleotides, the CDR3 is TGTGCCAGCAGCCGGGACTCAGAGACCCAGTACTTC. It translates to CASSRDSETQYF. This rearrangement joins TRBV6-2 or TRBV6-3 to TRBJ2-5, with TRBD2 as a possible D gene (6 bases). This CDR3 region has 12 residues. Germline-derived CDR1 and CDR2 are MNHEY and SVGEGT. V gave up 6 bases and J gave up 4 bases, with 9 bases separating them.

The V call is TRBV7-2, the J call TRBJ2-1; 7 nucleotides align to TRBD2. The V and J ends lost 6 bases and 2 bases, in that order; junction bases with no gene match: 7. The germline V gene encodes CDR1 SGHTA and CDR2 FQGNSA. This CDR3 has 15 residues. The CDR3 DNA is TGTGCCAGCAGACTGAGCGGGGCTCCCTACAATGAGCAGTTCTTC. Encoded protein: CASRLSGAPYNEQFF.

The chain has TRBV7-2 and TRBJ1-1; 8 bases line up with TRBD1. Germline V gives CDR1 SGHTA, CDR2 FQGNSA. The J segment lost 3 bases and the V segment lost 3 bases, leaving 3 bases of the junction unmatched. The CDR3 has 14 amino acids. The CDR3: CASSFRTGYTEAFF. The CDR3, as DNA: TGTGCCAGCAGCTTCAGGACAGGGTACACTGAAGCTTTCTTT.

The chain links TRBV6-4 to TRBJ2-2; possibly TRBD1 for D (6 bases). This CDR3 spans 15 amino acids. The V end was cut by 9 bases, the J end by 0 bases, with 14 bases between. Germline lookup yields CDR1 MRHNA and CDR2 SNTAGT. The DNA for the CDR3 is TGTGCCAGTAAAGCGGACAGATCGAACACCGGGGAGCTGTTTTTT. Its protein product is CASKADRSNTGELFF.